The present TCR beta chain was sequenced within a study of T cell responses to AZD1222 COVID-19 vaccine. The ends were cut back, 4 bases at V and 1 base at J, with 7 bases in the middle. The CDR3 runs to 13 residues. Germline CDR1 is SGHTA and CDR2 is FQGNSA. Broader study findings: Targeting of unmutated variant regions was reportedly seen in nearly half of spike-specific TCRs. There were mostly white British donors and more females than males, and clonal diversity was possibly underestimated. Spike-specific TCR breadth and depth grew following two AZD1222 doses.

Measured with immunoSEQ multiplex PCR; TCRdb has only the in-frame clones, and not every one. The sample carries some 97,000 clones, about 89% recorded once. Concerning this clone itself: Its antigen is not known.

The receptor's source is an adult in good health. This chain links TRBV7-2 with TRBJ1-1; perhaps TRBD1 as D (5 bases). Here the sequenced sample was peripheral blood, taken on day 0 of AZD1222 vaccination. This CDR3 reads CASSWTPNTEAFF. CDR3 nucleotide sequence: TGTGCCAGCAGCTGGACACCGAACACTGAAGCTTTCTTT. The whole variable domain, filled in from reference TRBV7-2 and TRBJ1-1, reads GAGVSQSPSNKVTEKGKDVELRCDPISGHTALYWYRQSLGQGLEFLIYFQGNSAPDKSGLPSDRFSAERTGGSVSTLTIQRTQQEDSAVYLCASSWTPNTEAFFGQGTRLTVV.